The T cell receptor beta chain under discussion was sequenced for a study of CD8+ T cells in alopecia areata. Sorting of pooled cutaneous lymph node cells was based on CD4, CD8alpha, NKG2D, NKG2ACE and other markers. The CDR3 is 15 amino acids. After removal of 3 bases from V and 3 bases from J, the junction contained 3 bases not matched to a gene. Germline V gene sequence: CDR1 MNHDT, CDR2 YYDKIL. This clone was detected a few times. Its antigen is still unknown. Gene labels here are mouse ones. The missing CDR3 end, 4 residues past where the read stops, is filled in from the germline J gene. The same CDR3 arises from other DNA sequences in this sample as well. Study-level findings and limits: The study found higher clonality in lesional than normal scalp, especially in alopecia totalis/universalis. Scalp repertoires also include resident alphabeta T cells from normal skin.

Sequencing relied on a cDNA template that was reverse transcribed from extracted RNA. The data were produced by immunoSEQ multiplex PCR, yet TCRdb's version contains in-frame clones alone and is incomplete. The sample contains roughly 260,000 clones, none of them singletons. This sequence joins TRBV17 and TRBJ2-3; 10 bases match TRBD1. Sequences were obtained from CD4+ T cells sorted from a lymph node. This TCR was sampled from a C3H/HeJ mouse with alopecia areata. As its MHC haplotype, the strain has H2-k. The CDR3 loop reads CASSRRGQGAETLYF. Partial CDR3 DNA: TGTGCTAGCAGTAGGAGGGGACAGGGGGCAGAA.